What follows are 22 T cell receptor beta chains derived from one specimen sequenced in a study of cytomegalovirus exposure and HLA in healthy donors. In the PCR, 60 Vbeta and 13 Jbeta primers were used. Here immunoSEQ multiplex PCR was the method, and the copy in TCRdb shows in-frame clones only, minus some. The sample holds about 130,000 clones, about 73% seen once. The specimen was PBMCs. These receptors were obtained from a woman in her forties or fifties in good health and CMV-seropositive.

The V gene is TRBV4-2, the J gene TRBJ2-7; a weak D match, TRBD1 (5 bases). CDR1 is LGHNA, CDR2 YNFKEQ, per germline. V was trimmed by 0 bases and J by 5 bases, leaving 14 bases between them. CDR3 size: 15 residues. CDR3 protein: CASSQEESGSDEQYF. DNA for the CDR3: TGTGCCAGCAGCCAAGAAGAATCAGGGTCGGACGAGCAGTACTTC.

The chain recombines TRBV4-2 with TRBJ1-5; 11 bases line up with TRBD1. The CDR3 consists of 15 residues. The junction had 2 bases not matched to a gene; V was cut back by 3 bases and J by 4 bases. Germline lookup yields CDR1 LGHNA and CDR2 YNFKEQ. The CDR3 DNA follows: TGTGCCAGCAGCCAGGGGACAGGGGGTAATCAGCCCCAGCATTTT. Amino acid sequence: CASSQGTGGNQPQHF.

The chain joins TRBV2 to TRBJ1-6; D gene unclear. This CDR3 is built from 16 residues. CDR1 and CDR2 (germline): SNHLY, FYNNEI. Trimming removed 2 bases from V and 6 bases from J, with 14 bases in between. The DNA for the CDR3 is TGTGCCAGCAGTGAAATACCCCTTTTAGCTAATTCACCCCTCCACTTT. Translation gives CASSEIPLLANSPLHF.

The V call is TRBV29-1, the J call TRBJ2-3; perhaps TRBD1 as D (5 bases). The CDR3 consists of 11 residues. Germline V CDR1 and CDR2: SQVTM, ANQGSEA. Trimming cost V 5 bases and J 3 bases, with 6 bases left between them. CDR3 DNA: TGCAGCGTTTCAGGGACAGATACGCAGTATTTT. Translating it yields CSVSGTDTQYF.

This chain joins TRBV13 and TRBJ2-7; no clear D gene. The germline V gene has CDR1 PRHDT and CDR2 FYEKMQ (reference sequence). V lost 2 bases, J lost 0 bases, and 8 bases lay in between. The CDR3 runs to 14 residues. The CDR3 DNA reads TGTGCCAGCAGCTTAAAGATGAGCTCCTACGAGCAGTACTTC. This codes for CASSLKMSSYEQYF.

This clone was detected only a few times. The chain's CDR3 is CASSSPSGGLGTGELFF. CDR3 coding DNA: TGTGCCAGCAGTTCCCCTAGCGGGGGCCTGGGGACCGGGGAGCTGTTTTTT. The chain uses TRBV2 and TRBJ2-2; 10 nucleotides line up with TRBD2. The CDR3 is made up of 17 amino acids. Germline V CDR1 and CDR2: SNHLY, FYNNEI. After removal of 5 bases from V and 5 bases from J, the junction contained 11 bases not matched to a gene.

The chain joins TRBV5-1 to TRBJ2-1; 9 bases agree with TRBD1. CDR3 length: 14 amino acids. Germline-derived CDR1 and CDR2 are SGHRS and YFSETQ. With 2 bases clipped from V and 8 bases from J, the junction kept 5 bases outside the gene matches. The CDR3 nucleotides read TGCGCCAGCAGCTTAGGACAGGGGTTCGATGAGCAGTTCTTC. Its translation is CASSLGQGFDEQFF. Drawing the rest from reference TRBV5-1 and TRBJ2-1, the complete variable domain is KAGVTQTPRYLIKTRGQQVTLSCSPISGHRSVSWYQQTPGQGLQFLFEYFSETQRNKGNFPGRFSGRQFSNSRSEMNVSTLELGDSALYLCASSLGQGFDEQFFGPGTRLTVL.

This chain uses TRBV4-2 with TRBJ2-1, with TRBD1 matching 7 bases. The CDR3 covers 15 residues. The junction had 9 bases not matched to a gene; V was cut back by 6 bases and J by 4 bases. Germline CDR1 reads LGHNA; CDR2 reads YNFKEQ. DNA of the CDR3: TGTGCCAGCAGTGTCGCTGGGACAGAGTACAATGAGCAGTTCTTC. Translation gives CASSVAGTEYNEQFF.

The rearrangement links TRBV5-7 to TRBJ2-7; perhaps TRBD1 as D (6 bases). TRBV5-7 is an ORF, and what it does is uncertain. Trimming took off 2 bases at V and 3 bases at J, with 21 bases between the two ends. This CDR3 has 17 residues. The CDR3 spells CASSFFQGRVSYYEQYF. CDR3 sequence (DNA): TGTGCCAGCAGCTTTTTCCAGGGGCGAGTCTCCTACTACGAGCAGTACTTC.

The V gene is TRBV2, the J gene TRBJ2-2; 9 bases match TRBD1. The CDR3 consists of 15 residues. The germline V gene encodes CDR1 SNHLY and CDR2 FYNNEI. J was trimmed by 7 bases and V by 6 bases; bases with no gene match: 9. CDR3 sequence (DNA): TGTGCCAGCAGACGACAGGGGGTTGGGAGCGGGGAGCTGTTTTTT. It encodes CASRRQGVGSGELFF.

In nucleotides, the CDR3 is TGTGCCAGCAACAGCGGGGGAGAGACCCAGTACTTC. Protein product: CASNSGGETQYF. The gene calls are TRBV6-1 and TRBJ2-5, with 8 bases lining up with TRBD2. The CDR3 contains 12 residues. Germline V gene data show CDR1 as MNHNS and CDR2 as SASEGT. Losses at the gene ends were 7 bases for V and 4 bases for J; bases not matched to a gene: 2.

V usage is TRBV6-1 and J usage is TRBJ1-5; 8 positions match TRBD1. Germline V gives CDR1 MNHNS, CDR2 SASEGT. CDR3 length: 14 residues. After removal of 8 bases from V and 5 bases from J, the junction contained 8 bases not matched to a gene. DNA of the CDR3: TGTGCCAGCGCTCAGGGGGCGAATTATCAGCCCCAGCATTTT. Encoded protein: CASAQGANYQPQHF.

The CDR3 region has the DNA TGTGCCAGCTCTCCCGACTATGGCTACACCTTC. Residues: CASSPDYGYTF. The chain joins TRBV18 to TRBJ1-2; the D is unclear. The germline V and J ends were trimmed by 6 bases and 3 bases, with 5 bases remaining between them. Germline CDR1 and CDR2: KGHSH and LQKENI. This CDR3 is built from 11 residues.

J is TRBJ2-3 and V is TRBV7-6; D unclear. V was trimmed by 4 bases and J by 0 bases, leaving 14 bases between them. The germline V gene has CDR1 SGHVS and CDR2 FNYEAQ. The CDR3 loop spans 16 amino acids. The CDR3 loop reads CASSSAASVSTDTQYF. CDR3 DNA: TGTGCCAGCAGCTCAGCCGCCAGCGTGAGCACAGATACGCAGTATTTT.

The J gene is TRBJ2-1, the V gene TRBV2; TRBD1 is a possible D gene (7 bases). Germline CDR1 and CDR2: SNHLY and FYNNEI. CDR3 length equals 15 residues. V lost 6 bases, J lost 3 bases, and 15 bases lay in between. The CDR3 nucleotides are TGTGCCAGCAGCAGGGGGGAGACGCTCTACAATGAGCAGTTCTTC. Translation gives CASSRGETLYNEQFF. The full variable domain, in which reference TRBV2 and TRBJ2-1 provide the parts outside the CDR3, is EPEVTQTPSHQVTQMGQEVILRCVPISNHLYFYWYRQILGQKVEFLVSFYNNEISEKSEIFDDQFSVERPDGSNFTLKIRSTKLEDSAMYFCASSRGETLYNEQFFGPGTRLTVL.

The CDR3 sequence: CASSETARGGYTF. CDR3 sequence (DNA): TGTGCCAGCAGTGAAACGGCGCGGGGGGGCTACACCTTC. The rearrangement joins TRBV6-1 to TRBJ1-2; possibly TRBD1 for D (5 bases). This CDR3 has 13 residues. V was cut by 2 bases and J by 8 bases, with 12 bases left in between. Germline V gene sequence: CDR1 MNHNS, CDR2 SASEGT.

The CDR3, as DNA: TGTGCCAGCAGCGTAGGGGGCAGAGTAGGCAATGAGCAGTTCTTC. It encodes CASSVGGRVGNEQFF. V gene TRBV9 combines with J gene TRBJ2-1; possibly TRBD1 for D (5 bases). With 0 bases removed from V and 6 bases from J, the gap between germline ends came to 13 bases. Germline V CDR1 and CDR2: SGDLS, YYNGEE. The CDR3 is made up of 15 amino acids.

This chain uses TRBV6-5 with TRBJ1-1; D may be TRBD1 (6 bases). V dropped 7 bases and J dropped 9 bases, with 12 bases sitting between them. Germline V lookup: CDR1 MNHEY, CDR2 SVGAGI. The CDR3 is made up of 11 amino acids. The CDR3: CASTKGGKAFF. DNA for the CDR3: TGTGCCAGCACTAAAGGGGGAAAAGCTTTCTTT.

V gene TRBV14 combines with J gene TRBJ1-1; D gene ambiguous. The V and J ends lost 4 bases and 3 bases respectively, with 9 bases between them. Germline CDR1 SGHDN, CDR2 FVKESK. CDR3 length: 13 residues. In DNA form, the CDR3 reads TGTGCCAGCAGCCGCACTAGGGACACTGAAGCTTTCTTT. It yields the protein CASSRTRDTEAFF.

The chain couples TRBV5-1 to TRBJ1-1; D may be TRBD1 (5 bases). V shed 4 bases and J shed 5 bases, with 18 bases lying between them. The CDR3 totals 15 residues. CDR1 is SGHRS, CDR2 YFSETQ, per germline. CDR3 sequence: CASSRGYGVWTEAFF. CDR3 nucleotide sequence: TGCGCCAGCAGCCGGGGGTACGGGGTATGGACTGAAGCTTTCTTT.

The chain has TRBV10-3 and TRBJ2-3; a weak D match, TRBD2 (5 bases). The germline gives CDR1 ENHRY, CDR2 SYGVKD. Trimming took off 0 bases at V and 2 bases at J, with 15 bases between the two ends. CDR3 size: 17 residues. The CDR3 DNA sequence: TGTGCCATCAGTGAGTCGGCGAAGAGGGTCGTCACAGATACGCAGTATTTT. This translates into CAISESAKRVVTDTQYF.

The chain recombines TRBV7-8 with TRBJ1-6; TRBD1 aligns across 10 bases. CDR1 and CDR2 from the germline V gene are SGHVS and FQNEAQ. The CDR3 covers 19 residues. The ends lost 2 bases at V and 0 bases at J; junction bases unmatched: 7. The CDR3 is CASSLPRTGGSSYNSPLHF. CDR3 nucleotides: TGTGCCAGCAGCTTACCGAGGACAGGGGGTAGCTCCTATAATTCACCCCTCCACTTT.